The 13 T cell receptor beta chains given below trace back to one sample, sequenced in a study of blood T cell repertoires in COVID-19. TCRdb's table, derived via immunoSEQ multiplex PCR, lists solely in-frame clones and lacks some. The data hold around 43,000 clones, with about 80% observed a single time. Sequencing was carried out using peripheral blood. The receptors were sampled from a human donor in a cohort sampled during active COVID-19.

The rearrangement links TRBV5-6 to TRBJ2-2, with D unclear. Germline loops: CDR1 SGHDT, CDR2 YYEEEE. The CDR3 has 15 residues. Deletions cut 2 bases from V and 3 bases from J, with 11 bases between. The CDR3 loop reads CASSFGPADTGELFF. The CDR3 DNA sequence: TGTGCCAGCAGCTTCGGCCCGGCGGACACCGGGGAGCTGTTTTTT. Full variable domain (rest looked up from reference TRBV5-6 and TRBJ2-2): DAGVTQSPTHLIKTRGQQVTLRCSPKSGHDTVSWYQQALGQGPQFIFQYYEEEERQRGNFPDRFSGHQFPNYSSELNVNALLLGDSALYLCASSFGPADTGELFFGEGSRLTVL.

The chain couples TRBV11-2 to TRBJ2-2, with D unclear. V lost 5 bases and J lost 1, with 5 bases in between. Germline lookup yields CDR1 SGHAT and CDR2 FQNNGV. The CDR3 covers 13 residues. This CDR3 is CASSSLNTGELFF. CDR3 DNA sequence: TGTGCCAGCAGCAGCTTGAACACCGGGGAGCTGTTTTTT.

CDR3 region: CATSTTGESEKLFF. CDR3 nucleotides: TGTGCCACCAGTACGACAGGGGAGAGTGAAAAACTGTTTTTT. The rearrangement links TRBV24-1 to TRBJ1-4; 8 bases agree with TRBD1. The germline gives CDR1 KGHDR, CDR2 SFDVKD. CDR3 length: 14 residues. The ends lost 6 bases at V and 7 bases at J; junction bases unmatched: 6.

This chain links TRBV28 with TRBJ1-1; D call uncertain. Germline V lookup: CDR1 MDHEN, CDR2 SYDVKM. The CDR3 contains 13 residues. V was trimmed by 5 bases and J by 7 bases, leaving 14 bases between them. The CDR3 nucleotides read TGTGCCAGCAGTGCGGGTCCGAAGGATGAAGCTTTCTTT. The encoded protein is CASSAGPKDEAFF.

The chain is built from TRBV30 and TRBJ2-7; D is perhaps TRBD2 (5 bases). Per germline, CDR1 GTSNPN and CDR2 SVGIG (reference sequence). The V gene lost 0 bases and the J gene lost 1 base, with 13 bases spanning the gap. The CDR3 runs 15 residues. In DNA form, the CDR3 reads TGTGCCTGGAGTGTACTGGGCGGGTCGTCCTACGAGCAGTACTTC. Encoded protein: CAWSVLGGSSYEQYF.

V is TRBV7-3 and J is TRBJ2-4; tentative D call: TRBD2 (6 bases). The CDR3 covers 15 residues. Per the germline V gene, CDR1 is SGHTA and CDR2 is FQGTGA. Deletions cut 3 bases from V and 7 bases from J, with 16 bases between. CDR3 sequence: CASSLNGDFGNIQYF. As DNA, the CDR3 is TGTGCCAGCAGCTTGAATGGGGACTTCGGGAACATTCAGTACTTC.

The CDR3 reads CASSYSHRQGKYF. The CDR3 nucleotides are TGTGCCAGCAGTTACTCCCATCGACAGGGCAAGTACTTC. This chain uses TRBV6-5 with TRBJ2-5; TRBD1 matches 7 bases. Germline V gene lookup returns CDR1 MNHEY and CDR2 SVGAGI. The trim removed 0 bases at V and 12 bases at J, leaving 7 bases unmatched. The CDR3 consists of 13 residues.

The V gene is TRBV28, the J gene TRBJ1-3; possibly TRBD1 for D (5 bases). The CDR3 has 13 amino acids. V shed 2 bases and J shed 4 bases, with 6 bases lying between them. CDR1 and CDR2 (germline): MDHEN, SYDVKM. This CDR3 reads CASSLRQGNTIYF. As DNA, the CDR3 is TGTGCCAGCAGTTTAAGACAGGGAAACACCATATATTTT.

The chain couples TRBV5-1 to TRBJ1-1, with D unresolved. Germline values: CDR1 SGHRS, CDR2 YFSETQ. This CDR3 is built from 14 residues. V lost 0 bases and J lost 1, with 7 bases in between. Written as DNA, the CDR3 is TGCGCCAGCAGCTTGGCCCCTCCGAACACTGAAGCTTTCTTT. Translated: CASSLAPPNTEAFF. The variable domain in full, completed from reference TRBV5-1 and TRBJ1-1, reads KAGVTQTPRYLIKTRGQQVTLSCSPISGHRSVSWYQQTPGQGLQFLFEYFSETQRNKGNFPGRFSGRQFSNSRSEMNVSTLELGDSALYLCASSLAPPNTEAFFGQGTRLTVV.

This clone was detected only once. The CDR3 DNA reads TGTGCCAGCAGCCCAGGGGACAGGGGTTTATATGGCTACACCTTC. This encodes CASSPGDRGLYGYTF. The rearrangement uses TRBV25-1 and TRBJ1-2, with 10 bases that match TRBD1. The CDR3 covers 15 residues. V shed 6 bases and J 5 bases; nucleotides not matched to a gene: 9. The germline V gene encodes CDR1 MGHDK and CDR2 SYGVNS.

This chain's CDR3 is CASSYGQGAQNIQYF. The CDR3 coding sequence is TGTGCCAGCAGTTACGGACAGGGTGCCCAAAACATTCAGTACTTC. The chain links TRBV6-6 to TRBJ2-4, with TRBD1 identical over 8 bases. V lost 2 bases and J lost 5; bases outside the gene matches: 5. CDR1 MNHNY and CDR2 SVGAGI come from the germline V gene (reference sequence). The CDR3 spans 15 residues.

CDR3 DNA sequence: TGTGCCAGCTCACCATCGTGGGACAGTCAAGAGACCCAGTACTTC. Its protein product is CASSPSWDSQETQYF. V gene TRBV18 combines with J gene TRBJ2-5; 7 bases fit TRBD1. CDR3 length: 15 residues. The germline V gene encodes CDR1 KGHSH and CDR2 LQKENI. V gave up 2 bases and J gave up 2 bases; unmatched junction bases: 5.

V is TRBV10-1 and J is TRBJ1-4; 9 bases fit TRBD1. The CDR3 spans 15 residues. The V gene's germline CDR1 is WNHNN and CDR2 SYGVQD (reference sequence). V lost 3 bases, J lost 7 bases, and 6 bases stayed unmatched. The CDR3 sequence is CASSDPGTGPEKLFF. In DNA, the CDR3 is TGCGCCAGCAGTGACCCCGGGACAGGGCCTGAAAAACTGTTTTTT.